These 25 T cell receptor beta chains originate from one sample sequenced in a study of blood T cell repertoires in COVID-19. Sequencing used immunoSEQ multiplex PCR; TCRdb keeps in-frame clones, though not all of them. Here the sample spans 80,000 to 95,000 clones, 81% being singletons. Sample: peripheral blood. All receptors derive from an elderly man with acute or convalescent COVID-19.

This chain connects TRBV6-6 to TRBJ2-2; 10 bases are a match to TRBD1. Germline CDR1 MNHNY, CDR2 SVGAGI (reference sequence). This CDR3 is 15 amino acids long. With 6 bases clipped from V and 4 bases from J, the junction kept 5 bases outside the gene matches. Here the CDR3 reads CASRGGQGSTGELFF. DNA of the CDR3: TGTGCCAGCAGAGGGGGACAGGGGAGCACCGGGGAGCTGTTTTTT.

The gene calls are TRBV6-5 and TRBJ1-6, with D uncertain. Germline assignment: CDR1 MNHEY and CDR2 SVGAGI. V was clipped by 2 bases and J by 10 bases, with 9 bases between them. The CDR3 length is 13 residues. CDR3 in amino acids: CASSYAKSSPLHF. CDR3 nucleotides: TGTGCCAGCAGTTACGCGAAGTCCTCACCCCTCCACTTT.

V usage is TRBV6-5 and J usage is TRBJ1-6; maybe TRBD1 (5 bases). Trimming cost V 0 bases and J 3 bases, with 9 bases left between them. The CDR3 runs 16 residues. The germline V gene encodes CDR1 MNHEY and CDR2 SVGAGI. CDR3 protein: CASSYSDSYYNSPLHF. The CDR3 nucleotides are TGTGCCAGCAGTTACTCCGACAGCTACTATAATTCACCCCTCCACTTT.

V usage is TRBV28 and J usage is TRBJ2-7; 14 bases agree with TRBD2. V lost 5 bases, J lost 0 bases, and 3 bases stayed unmatched. The CDR3 totals 16 residues. In germline, CDR1 is MDHEN, CDR2 SYDVKM. In nucleotides, the CDR3 is TGTGCCAGCAGTCCCGGGACTAGCGGGAGCTCCTACGAGCAGTACTTC. It specifies CASSPGTSGSSYEQYF.

CDR3 loop: CASREGGNYGYTF. CDR3 DNA: TGTGCCAGCAGAGAGGGTGGTAACTATGGCTACACCTTC. The chain links TRBV2 to TRBJ1-2; D uncertain. Trimming removed 6 bases at V and 1 base at J, with 9 bases between. The CDR3 sequence is 13 residues long. Germline CDR1 SNHLY, CDR2 FYNNEI.

The chain has TRBV27 and TRBJ2-7; tentative D call: TRBD1 (5 bases). Germline assignment: CDR1 MNHEY and CDR2 SMNVEV (reference sequence). This CDR3 is built from 14 residues. V lost 4 bases, J lost 3 bases, and 13 bases lay in between. The CDR3 DNA is TGTGCCAGCAGTTACAAACCTAGGGGCTACGAGCAGTACTTC. Translated, it gives CASSYKPRGYEQYF.

The chain carries TRBV10-3 and TRBJ2-7; no firm D call. CDR3 size: 13 residues. From germline, CDR1 is ENHRY and CDR2 SYGVKD. Trimming left V 3 bases short and J 7 bases short, with 13 bases between. CDR3 sequence reads: CAISEEESGEQYF. The CDR3 DNA reads as TGTGCCATCAGTGAAGAGGAATCCGGGGAGCAGTACTTC.

The chain employs TRBV5-1 and TRBJ2-7; D gene ambiguous. This CDR3 spans 13 amino acids. Germline assignment: CDR1 SGHRS and CDR2 YFSETQ. With 5 bases removed from V and 0 bases from J, the gap between germline ends came to 9 bases. CDR3: CASRLDSSYEQYF. For the CDR3, the DNA is TGCGCCAGCAGACTCGATAGCTCCTACGAGCAGTACTTC.

V usage is TRBV3-1 (or the pseudogene TRBV3-2) and J usage is TRBJ1-1, with unresolved D. From germline, CDR1 is LGHDT and CDR2 YNNKEL (reference sequence). The V gene lost 6 bases and the J gene lost 0 bases, with 8 bases spanning the gap. The CDR3 is 13 amino acids. The CDR3 reads CASRNFMNTEAFF. CDR3 nucleotides: TGTGCCAGCAGGAACTTCATGAACACTGAAGCTTTCTTT.

The rearrangement links TRBV30 to TRBJ1-1; TRBD1 aligns across 8 bases. Germline V CDR1 and CDR2: GTSNPN, SVGIG (reference sequence). The CDR3 length is 15 residues. The trim removed 0 bases at V and 7 bases at J, leaving 10 bases unmatched. The CDR3: CAWSVPRQGANEAFF. For the CDR3, the DNA is TGTGCCTGGAGTGTCCCCAGGCAGGGGGCTAATGAAGCTTTCTTT.

This clone was observed a single time. The chain recombines TRBV5-1 with TRBJ2-1, with D maybe TRBD2 (7 bases). V lost 0 bases, J lost 7 bases, and 14 bases lay in between. The germline V gene has CDR1 SGHRS and CDR2 YFSETQ. This CDR3 has 15 residues. The CDR3 DNA follows: TGCGCCAGCAGCTTGGTGGCGGGGGCCGATAATGAGCAGTTCTTC. This translates into CASSLVAGADNEQFF.

The chain recombines TRBV6-6 with TRBJ2-5, with D possibly matching TRBD1 (5 bases). The length of the CDR3 is 15 residues. The V end was cut by 2 bases, the J end by 2 bases, with 12 bases between. Germline CDR1 and CDR2: MNHNY and SVGAGI (reference sequence). CDR3 nucleotides: TGTGCCAGCAGTTACCCTAATCAGGGACAAGAGACCCAGTACTTC. It is translated as CASSYPNQGQETQYF.

The CDR3 DNA reads TGTGCCAGCTCACCATTACAGGGAGCCAGTGAGACCCAGTACTTC. Residues: CASSPLQGASETQYF. The V gene is TRBV18, the J gene TRBJ2-5; a weak D match, TRBD1 (6 bases). The CDR3 loop spans 15 amino acids. Germline CDR1 reads KGHSH; CDR2 reads LQKENI. Trimming removed 2 bases at V and 5 bases at J, with 15 bases between.

This chain uses TRBV19 with TRBJ1-3; TRBD1 matches at 7 bases. Germline V gene sequence: CDR1 LNHDA, CDR2 SQIVND (reference sequence). This CDR3 comprises 13 residues. Germline trimming cut 7 bases from V and 6 bases from J; bases unmatched to any gene: 6. CDR3 sequence (DNA): TGTGCCAGTAAGGGGGCCGGTGTAAACACCATATATTTT. Amino acid sequence: CASKGAGVNTIYF.

This clone was found a few times. DNA of the CDR3: TGTGCCAGTAGTTTCGGGACAGGTTTCTCCGGAAACACCATATATTTT. Protein: CASSFGTGFSGNTIYF. The chain couples TRBV19 to TRBJ1-3, with 8 bases fitting TRBD1. The CDR3 consists of 16 residues. V was clipped by 5 bases and J by 4 bases; unmatched bases: 10. Germline values: CDR1 LNHDA, CDR2 SQIVND (reference sequence).

CDR3 coding DNA: TGTGCCAGCAGTTTATGGACAGCAACTAATGAAAAACTGTTTTTT. Its protein product is CASSLWTATNEKLFF. V and J are TRBV28 and TRBJ1-4; maybe TRBD1 (5 bases). In germline, CDR1 is MDHEN, CDR2 SYDVKM. There are 15 residues in the CDR3. V was clipped by 0 bases and J by 0 bases, with 5 bases between them. Together with reference TRBV28 and TRBJ1-4, the CDR3 gives the full variable domain: DVKVTQSSRYLVKRTGEKVFLECVQDMDHENMFWYRQDPGLGLRLIYFSYDVKMKEKGDIPEGYSVSREKKERFSLILESASTNQTSMYLCASSLWTATNEKLFFGSGTQLSVL.

This chain uses TRBV24-1 with TRBJ2-3; perhaps TRBD1 as D (6 bases). V was clipped by 3 bases and J by 5 bases, with 17 bases between them. The CDR3 covers 16 residues. Germline CDR1 KGHDR, CDR2 SFDVKD. In DNA, the CDR3 is TGTGCCACCAGTGATCCACAGGGTGGCGGAGTAGATACGCAGTATTTT. Translation: CATSDPQGGGVDTQYF.

This clone was seen a handful of times. The V gene is TRBV4-1, the J gene TRBJ2-7, with a possible D match to TRBD1 (5 bases). From germline, CDR1 is MGHRA and CDR2 YSYEKL. V was trimmed by 0 bases and J by 2 bases, leaving 14 bases between them. The length of the CDR3 is 16 residues. CDR3 sequence (DNA): TGCGCCAGCAGCCAAGAGGGCAGGGCCCATACCTACGAGCAGTACTTC. Its translation: CASSQEGRAHTYEQYF.

A remark on this clone: A junction end diverges from the germline sequence, so it may reflect a read error. V is TRBV7-7 and J is TRBJ2-5; 15 nucleotides line up with TRBD2. This CDR3 has 15 residues. Germline lookup yields CDR1 SSHAT and CDR2 FNYEAQ (reference sequence). CDR3 nucleotides: TGTGCTAGCAGCTTGGGACTAGCGGGAGGAGAGACCCAGTACTTC. Translation gives CASSLGLAGGETQYF.

The chain has TRBV27 and TRBJ2-7, with 12 nucleotides matching TRBD1. Germline CDR1 MNHEY, CDR2 SMNVEV (reference sequence). The CDR3 covers 23 residues. V was clipped by 0 bases and J by 0 bases; unmatched bases: 21. Here the CDR3 reads CASSLSINRDRGRFVFSSYEQYF. In DNA form, the CDR3 reads TGTGCCAGCAGTTTATCGATAAACCGGGACAGGGGGCGATTTGTATTCAGCTCCTACGAGCAGTACTTC.

This chain uses TRBV4-3 with TRBJ2-3; 9 positions match TRBD2. The CDR3 extends over 18 amino acids. Germline V gene sequence: CDR1 LGHNA, CDR2 YSLEER. J gave up 1 base and V 0 bases, and 8 bases lay outside the gene matches. The CDR3 is CASSQDTLLAGGTDTQYF. The CDR3 bases are TGCGCCAGCAGCCAAGACACCCTCTTAGCGGGGGGCACAGATACGCAGTATTTT.

The gene calls are TRBV3-1 (or the pseudogene TRBV3-2) and TRBJ1-4, with 7 bases lining up with TRBD1. With 4 bases clipped from V and 11 bases from J, the junction kept 7 bases outside the gene matches. The CDR3 spans 13 residues. Germline CDR1 is LGHDT and CDR2 is YNNKEL (reference sequence). CDR3 protein: CASSPGQVDKLFF. The CDR3 DNA reads as TGTGCCAGCAGCCCCGGACAGGTCGATAAACTGTTTTTT.

The chain links TRBV30 to TRBJ1-6, with D uncertain. In germline, CDR1 is GTSNPN, CDR2 SVGIG (reference sequence). This CDR3 has 14 amino acids. V was shortened by 5 bases and J by 0 bases, with 8 bases between the two germline ends. The CDR3 DNA reads TGTGCCTGGCGATCCGGCTCCTATAATTCACCCCTCCACTTT. It yields the protein CAWRSGSYNSPLHF.

DNA for the CDR3: TGTGCCAGCAGCTTAATGGACAGGGTGGCTGGCTACACCTTC. Protein product: CASSLMDRVAGYTF. The chain links TRBV7-2 to TRBJ1-2, with TRBD1 identical over 8 bases. This CDR3 is 14 amino acids long. The V gene's germline CDR1 is SGHTA and CDR2 FQGNSA. The junction had 6 bases not matched to a gene; V was cut back by 2 bases and J by 7 bases. The variable domain in full, with the rest retrieved from reference TRBV7-2 and TRBJ1-2, is GAGVSQSPSNKVTEKGKDVELRCDPISGHTALYWYRQSLGQGLEFLIYFQGNSAPDKSGLPSDRFSAERTGGSVSTLTIQRTQQEDSAVYLCASSLMDRVAGYTFGSGTRLTVV.

The rearrangement joins TRBV5-1 to TRBJ1-2; D ambiguous. This CDR3 region has 15 residues. The ends were cut back, 1 base at V and 7 bases at J, with 17 bases in the middle. Germline CDR1 SGHRS, CDR2 YFSETQ. The CDR3 here is CASSLNPGIEGGYTF. In DNA form, the CDR3 reads TGCGCCAGCAGCTTGAATCCCGGGATAGAAGGTGGCTACACCTTC.